The 29 T cell receptor beta chains listed next were all sequenced from one sample in a study of blood T cell repertoires in COVID-19. Sequenced by immunoSEQ multiplex PCR; TCRdb stores in-frame clones only, minus some. The table includes hundreds of thousands of clones, 88% detected once. Sequencing input: PBMCs or T cells enriched from blood (not recorded which). The origin of the receptors is a woman in her forties or fifties who had recovered from COVID-19.

This sequence joins TRBV21-1 and TRBJ1-3; the table calls TRBD1, which could not be checked here. TRBV21-1 is a documented pseudogene. The CDR3 length is 16 residues. The CDR3 DNA sequence: TGTGCCAGCACCATCCCGCCAGGCAACTCTGGAAACACCATATATTTT. This encodes CASTIPPGNSGNTIYF.

The rearrangement links TRBV28 to TRBJ1-2; the D gene is possibly TRBD1 (5 bases). Trimming cost V 4 bases and J 6 bases, with 12 bases left between them. The germline CDR1 and CDR2 sequences are MDHEN and SYDVKM. CDR3 length equals 13 residues. CDR3 coding DNA: TGTGCCAGCAGTTCCGCGACGGGGGATGGCTACACCTTC. It yields the protein CASSSATGDGYTF.

The count of this clone is one. The chain has TRBV7-2 and TRBJ2-4; no clear D. The germline gives CDR1 SGHTA, CDR2 FQGNSA. The length of the CDR3 is 12 residues. V lost 5 bases and J 9 bases, leaving 11 bases between the germline ends. Here the CDR3 DNA reads TGTGCCAGCAGCACCAGGTTGGGCATTCAGTACTTC. Encoded protein: CASSTRLGIQYF.

The chain couples TRBV6-5 to TRBJ1-6; 10 positions match TRBD1. The CDR3 has 14 residues. V was clipped by 6 bases and J by 10 bases; unmatched bases: 6. Germline values: CDR1 MNHEY, CDR2 SVGAGI. CDR3 DNA sequence: TGTGCCAGCAGCGGGACAGGGGATAGATCACCCCTCCACTTT. Protein product: CASSGTGDRSPLHF.

The chain uses TRBV28 and TRBJ2-5; weak D call: TRBD1 (6 bases). Trimming cost V 7 bases and J 2 bases, with 11 bases left between them. The germline gives CDR1 MDHEN, CDR2 SYDVKM. The CDR3 totals 13 residues. CDR3 region: CASTGTPQETQYF. CDR3 coding DNA: TGTGCCAGCACGGGGACACCACAAGAGACCCAGTACTTC.

V is TRBV9 and J is TRBJ2-7; D uncertain. CDR3 size: 12 residues. Germline loops: CDR1 SGDLS, CDR2 YYNGEE. V lost 3 bases and J 0 bases, leaving 4 bases between the germline ends. The CDR3 DNA reads as TGTGCCAGCAGCGGGAGCTCCTACGAGCAGTACTTC. It codes for CASSGSSYEQYF.

The chain combines TRBV7-3 with TRBJ2-1; 13 nucleotides align to TRBD2. CDR3 length: 15 amino acids. Germline V gene lookup returns CDR1 SGHTA and CDR2 FQGTGA. The J segment lost 6 bases and the V segment lost 5 bases, leaving 4 bases of the junction unmatched. The CDR3 spells CASSTLAGGRNEQFF. Here the CDR3 DNA reads TGTGCCAGCAGCACACTAGCGGGAGGGCGCAATGAGCAGTTCTTC.

The V gene is TRBV24-1, the J gene TRBJ2-2; tentative D call: TRBD2 (7 bases). Germline V lookup: CDR1 KGHDR, CDR2 SFDVKD. The germline V and J ends were trimmed by 3 bases and 7 bases, with 14 bases remaining between them. This CDR3 comprises 15 residues. The chain's CDR3 is CATSDPRGRIGELFF. Here the CDR3 DNA reads TGTGCCACCAGTGATCCGCGGGGGCGCATCGGGGAGCTGTTTTTT.

This chain joins TRBV28 and TRBJ1-1, with D perhaps TRBD1 (6 bases). The CDR3 contains 13 residues. CDR1 and CDR2 from the germline V gene are MDHEN and SYDVKM. With 6 bases removed from V and 4 bases from J, the gap between germline ends came to 12 bases. CDR3 DNA sequence: TGTGCCAGCAGGCGGACAGTTATCACTGAAGCTTTCTTT. Amino acids: CASRRTVITEAFF.

The genes are TRBV7-9 and TRBJ1-1, with 7 nucleotides matching TRBD1. After removal of 4 bases from V and 6 bases from J, the junction contained 8 bases not matched to a gene. Germline loops: CDR1 SEHNR, CDR2 FQNEAQ (reference sequence). CDR3 length equals 14 residues. CDR3: CASSSRQGIAEAFF. In DNA, the CDR3 is TGTGCCAGCAGCTCTAGACAGGGAATTGCTGAAGCTTTCTTT.

The chain couples TRBV4-1 to TRBJ1-1; D remains unclear. This CDR3 is 14 amino acids long. Trimming removed 4 bases from V and 4 bases from J, with 13 bases in between. CDR1 is MGHRA and CDR2 is YSYEKL in the germline V gene. This CDR3 reads CASSPPYGSTEAFF. CDR3 bases: TGCGCCAGCAGCCCCCCGTACGGTAGCACTGAAGCTTTCTTT.

J is TRBJ1-5 and V is TRBV12-5, with a weak D call TRBD1 (5 bases). V was cut by 2 bases and J by 3 bases, with 11 bases left in between. This CDR3 has 15 residues. Germline CDR1 LGHNT, CDR2 FRNRAP. The CDR3 bases are TGTGCTAGTGGTTTGAGAGGGGAGGACAATCAGCCCCAGCATTTT. Protein sequence: CASGLRGEDNQPQHF.

The chain combines TRBV29-1 with TRBJ2-7; no definite D call. From germline, CDR1 is SQVTM and CDR2 ANQGSEA. The V and J ends lost 4 bases and 2 bases respectively, with 15 bases between them. The CDR3 extends over 14 amino acids. The CDR3 region is CSVVGQDATYEQYF. CDR3 nucleotides: TGCAGCGTTGTTGGGCAGGATGCAACCTACGAGCAGTACTTC.

This clone was seen once. CDR3 protein: CASSAKSRGSYEQYF. The CDR3 DNA reads TGTGCCAGCAGCGCAAAGAGCCGGGGGTCCTACGAGCAGTACTTC. The V and J genes are TRBV11-2 and TRBJ2-7, with D possibly being TRBD2 (6 bases). Germline CDR1 and CDR2: SGHAT and FQNNGV. Trimming took 5 bases from V and 1 from J, leaving 15 bases between them. The CDR3 extends over 15 amino acids.

This clone has just a few counts. The chain recombines TRBV7-3 with TRBJ2-5; 10 bases map to TRBD2. From germline, CDR1 is SGHTA and CDR2 FQGTGA. Trimming cost V 5 bases and J 5 bases; bases outside gene matches: 17. The CDR3 spans 18 residues. The CDR3 sequence: CASSPGLAETRGQETQYF. The CDR3 nucleotides read TGTGCCAGCAGCCCCGGACTAGCGGAGACCCGGGGGCAGGAGACCCAGTACTTC.

This sequence joins TRBV2 and TRBJ1-5; 9 bases are a match to TRBD1. The junction had 3 bases not matched to a gene; V was cut back by 2 bases and J by 7 bases. CDR1 and CDR2 from the germline V gene are SNHLY and FYNNEI. This CDR3 is built from 14 residues. DNA for the CDR3: TGTGCCAGCAGTGAAACAGGGGGCCGGCAGCCCCAGCATTTT. Its protein product is CASSETGGRQPQHF.

The rearrangement uses TRBV25-1 and TRBJ1-2; D ambiguous. The CDR3 runs to 13 residues. V dropped 10 bases and J dropped 4 bases, with 16 bases sitting between them. Germline CDR1 is MGHDK and CDR2 is SYGVNS. The CDR3, as DNA: TGTGCCACCCGGCCGCCGGAGGGCTATGGCTACACCTTC. This gives the protein CATRPPEGYGYTF.

CDR3 protein: CASRRQGDYGYTF. Written as DNA, the CDR3 is TGTGCCAGCAGACGACAGGGGGACTATGGCTACACCTTC. V and J are TRBV28 and TRBJ1-2; 9 positions agree with TRBD1. J lost 3 bases, V lost 6 bases, and 2 bases had no gene match. Germline values: CDR1 MDHEN, CDR2 SYDVKM. The CDR3 is made up of 13 amino acids.

This chain joins TRBV5-1 and TRBJ2-1; 10 positions match TRBD1. CDR3 length equals 17 residues. The germline gives CDR1 SGHRS, CDR2 YFSETQ. Trimming took 5 bases from V and 2 from J; bases not matched to a gene: 10. In DNA form, the CDR3 reads TGCGCCAGCAGTCCGAGAAACGGGACAGGGGCCTACAATGAGCAGTTCTTC. Protein product: CASSPRNGTGAYNEQFF. Based on the CDR3 plus reference TRBV5-1 and TRBJ2-1, the full variable domain is KAGVTQTPRYLIKTRGQQVTLSCSPISGHRSVSWYQQTPGQGLQFLFEYFSETQRNKGNFPGRFSGRQFSNSRSEMNVSTLELGDSALYLCASSPRNGTGAYNEQFFGPGTRLTVL.

This clone came up once. This chain's CDR3 is CSASSSGETQYF. Here the CDR3 DNA reads TGCAGTGCTAGTTCCAGTGGAGAGACCCAGTACTTC. The chain links TRBV20-1 to TRBJ2-5; D gene uncertain. The germline V gene has CDR1 DFQATT and CDR2 SNEGSKA (reference sequence). Trimming pared 3 bases from V and 4 bases from J, leaving 9 bases between. The CDR3 extends over 12 amino acids.

V is TRBV29-1 and J is TRBJ2-1; 9 bases fit TRBD2. The germline V gene encodes CDR1 SQVTM and CDR2 ANQGSEA. The CDR3 is 14 amino acids. V shed 7 bases, J shed 0 bases, and the junction held 4 bases outside the gene matches. CDR3 loop: CSGTSVNSYNEQFF. In DNA form, the CDR3 reads TGCAGCGGGACTAGCGTAAACTCCTACAATGAGCAGTTCTTC.

The gene calls are TRBV19 and TRBJ1-1; 7 bases line up with TRBD1. The ends lost 9 bases at V and 2 bases at J; junction bases unmatched: 9. Germline CDR1 reads LNHDA; CDR2 reads SQIVND (reference sequence). The CDR3 is 14 amino acids. DNA for the CDR3: TGTGCCAGCTTCTGGACAGGCATTAACACTGAAGCTTTCTTT. This codes for CASFWTGINTEAFF.

CDR3 in DNA: TGTGCCAGTAGTATTCAGGGGGGCGAGCAGTACTTC. Encoded protein: CASSIQGGEQYF. The chain combines TRBV19 with TRBJ2-7, with a possible D match to TRBD1 (7 bases). The CDR3 covers 12 residues. Germline V gene data show CDR1 as LNHDA and CDR2 as SQIVND (reference sequence). V was clipped by 3 bases and J by 6 bases, with 9 bases between them.

This rearrangement joins TRBV14 to TRBJ1-6; unclear D gene. CDR1 and CDR2 from the germline V gene are SGHDN and FVKESK. V lost 2 bases to trimming and J lost 9 bases, with 11 bases between them. The CDR3 runs 14 residues. In nucleotides, the CDR3 is TGTGCCAGCAGCCAACACTTATCCGGTTCACCCCTCCACTTT. This codes for CASSQHLSGSPLHF.

The CDR3 region is CASCRWEAEAFF. Written as DNA, the CDR3 is TGTGCCAGCTGCCGCTGGGAGGCTGAAGCTTTCTTT. This chain connects TRBV12-3 or TRBV12-4 to TRBJ1-1; no clear D. V was clipped by 8 bases and J by 6 bases, with 13 bases between them. The CDR3 spans 12 residues.

This sequence joins TRBV7-2 and TRBJ2-2; 12 nucleotides match TRBD2. CDR3 size: 16 residues. Trimming removed 5 bases from V and 5 bases from J; junction bases left unmatched: 6. The germline gives CDR1 SGHTA, CDR2 FQGNSA. CDR3 in DNA: TGTGCCAGCAGCCAACCGACTAGCGGGAGTACCGGGGAGCTGTTTTTT. Its protein product is CASSQPTSGSTGELFF.

The chain is built from TRBV12-3 or TRBV12-4 and TRBJ1-5; the match to TRBD1 covers 7 bases. This CDR3 spans 12 amino acids. Trimming took 6 bases from V and 7 from J; bases not matched to a gene: 3. The CDR3 coding sequence is TGTGCCAGCAGACAGGGGACCCAGCCCCAGCATTTT. Its translation is CASRQGTQPQHF.

This chain connects TRBV9 to TRBJ2-1, with 15 bases lining up with TRBD2. The CDR3 loop spans 18 amino acids. Germline V gene data show CDR1 as SGDLS and CDR2 as YYNGEE. J lost 7 bases, V lost 4 bases, and 12 bases had no gene match. CDR3 region: CASSSRTSGRAQMNEQFF. The CDR3 DNA is TGTGCCAGCAGCTCACGGACTAGCGGGAGGGCCCAGATGAATGAGCAGTTCTTC.

The chain joins TRBV28 to TRBJ2-2; D is uncertain. Germline values: CDR1 MDHEN, CDR2 SYDVKM. Trimming removed 7 bases at V and 6 bases at J, with 6 bases between. This CDR3 spans 11 amino acids. The CDR3 loop reads CASKSAGELFF. The CDR3 DNA sequence: TGTGCCAGCAAGAGTGCCGGGGAGCTGTTTTTT.